The sample holds a few counts of the clone carrying this T cell receptor beta chain. Its antigen is not known. The source of the sample is a study of regulatory T cells in long-lasting Graves disease. About the research overall: Positivity for TSH receptor antibodies plus over 5 years of antithyroid drugs meant persistent Graves' disease. The study's findings and limits: Newly diagnosed patients shared about a thousand public clonotypes; persistent patients shared approximately 2,700.

Assembly of TCR beta libraries relied on iRepertoire HTBI primers together with Arm-PCR of CDR3 regions. TCRdb re-called the multiplex PCR reads with MiXCR, one entry per CDR3 protein. The sample includes under 500,000 distinct CDR3 sequences, less than 25% of them seen just once. Time point specified: persistent/refractory GD, antithyroid drugs over 5 years with positive TRAb. From RNA extracted from PBMCs, the TCR library was made. The source of the patients was an endocrinology department in Xi'an, China. Peripheral blood, at nine milliliters, went into EDTA tubes. J gave up 6 bases and V 3 bases, and 7 bases lay outside the gene matches. Germline V lookup: CDR1 MNHGY, CDR2 SVAAGI. The CDR3 covers 15 residues.

Sequenced material: peripheral blood mononuclear cells (PBMCs), taken when the disease was refractory, from a patient treated with antithyroid drugs. The receptor was isolated from a female donor with Graves disease. The V gene is TRBV6-9, the J gene TRBJ1-2; 10 bases match TRBD1. The CDR3 sequence: CASSYLKTGGHGYTF. DNA of the CDR3: TGTGCCAGCAGTTACCTTAAGACAGGGGGCCATGGCTACACCTTC.